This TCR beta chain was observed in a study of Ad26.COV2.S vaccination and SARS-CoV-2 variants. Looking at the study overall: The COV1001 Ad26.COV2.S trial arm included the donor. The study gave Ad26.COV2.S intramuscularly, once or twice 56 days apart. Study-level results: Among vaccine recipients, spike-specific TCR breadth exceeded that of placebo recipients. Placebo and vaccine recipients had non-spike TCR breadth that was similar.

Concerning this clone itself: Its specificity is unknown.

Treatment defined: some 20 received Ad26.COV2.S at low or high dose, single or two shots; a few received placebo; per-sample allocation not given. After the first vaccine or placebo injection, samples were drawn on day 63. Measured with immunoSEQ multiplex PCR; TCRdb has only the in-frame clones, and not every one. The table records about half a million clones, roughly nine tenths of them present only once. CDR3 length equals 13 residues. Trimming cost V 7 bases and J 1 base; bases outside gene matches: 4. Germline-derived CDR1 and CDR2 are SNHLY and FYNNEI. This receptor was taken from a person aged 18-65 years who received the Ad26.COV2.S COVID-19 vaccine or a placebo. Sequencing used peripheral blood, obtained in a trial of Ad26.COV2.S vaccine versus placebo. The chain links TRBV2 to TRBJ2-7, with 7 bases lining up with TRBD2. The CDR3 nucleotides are TGTGCCAGCACGCGGGAGACATCCTACGAGCAGTACTTC. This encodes CASTRETSYEQYF.